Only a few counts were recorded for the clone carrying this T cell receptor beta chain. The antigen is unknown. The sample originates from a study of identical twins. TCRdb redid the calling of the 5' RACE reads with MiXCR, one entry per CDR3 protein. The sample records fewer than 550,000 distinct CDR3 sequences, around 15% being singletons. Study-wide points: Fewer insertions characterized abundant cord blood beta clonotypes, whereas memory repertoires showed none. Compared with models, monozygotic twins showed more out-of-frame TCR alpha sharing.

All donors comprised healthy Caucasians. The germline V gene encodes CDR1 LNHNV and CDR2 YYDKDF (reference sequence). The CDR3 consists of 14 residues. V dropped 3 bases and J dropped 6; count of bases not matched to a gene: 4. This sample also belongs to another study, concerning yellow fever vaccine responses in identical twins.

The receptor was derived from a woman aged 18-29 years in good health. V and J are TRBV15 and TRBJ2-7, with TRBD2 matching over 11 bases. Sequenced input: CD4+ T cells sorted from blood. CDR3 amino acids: CATSSGTSGGEQYF. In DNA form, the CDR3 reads TGTGCCACCAGCAGCGGGACTAGCGGCGGCGAGCAGTACTTC.